This TCR beta chain was profiled in a study of a mutant IDH1 vaccine in newly diagnosed glioma. The time point: week 11, during vaccination. In every dose of vaccine, 300 ug of mutant IDH1 20-mer peptide was given alongside topical imiquimod. The CDR3 is 14 amino acids. CDR1 is MDHEN and CDR2 is SYDVKM in the germline V gene. The germline V and J ends were trimmed by 5 bases and 3 bases, with 11 bases remaining between them. TCRdb's copy holds only in-frame clones and misses some; the assay was immunoSEQ multiplex PCR. The repertoire holds about 110,000 clones, with about 90% as singletons. Details on this clone: Its antigen is as yet unknown.

The sequencing here drew on PBMCs, taken from a glioma patient whose treatment included an IDH1 peptide vaccine. The clonotype originates from a woman aged 50 to 60 with glioma. The chain employs TRBV28 and TRBJ1-5; D call uncertain. Written as DNA, the CDR3 is TGTGCCAGCAGTCTCGGGCTGATCAATCAGCCCCAGCATTTT. Its translation is CASSLGLINQPQHF.